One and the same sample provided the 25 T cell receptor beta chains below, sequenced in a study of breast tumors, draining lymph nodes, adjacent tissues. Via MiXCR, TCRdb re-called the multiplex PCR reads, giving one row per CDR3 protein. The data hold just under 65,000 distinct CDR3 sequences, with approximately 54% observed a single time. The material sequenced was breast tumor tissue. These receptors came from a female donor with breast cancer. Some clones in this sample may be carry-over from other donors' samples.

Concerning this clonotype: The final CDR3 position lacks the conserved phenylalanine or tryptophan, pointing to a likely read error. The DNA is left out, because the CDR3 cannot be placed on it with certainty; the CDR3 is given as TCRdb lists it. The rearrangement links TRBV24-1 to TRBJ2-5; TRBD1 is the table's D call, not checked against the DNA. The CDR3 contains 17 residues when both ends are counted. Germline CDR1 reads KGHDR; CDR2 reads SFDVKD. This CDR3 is CATSDRNRGGDAETQTS.

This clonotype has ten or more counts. The CDR3, as DNA: TGTGCCAGTAGACAGGGGAACACCGGGGAGCTGTTTTTT. Protein: CASRQGNTGELFF. V is TRBV19 and J is TRBJ2-2, with a tentative D call TRBD1 (6 bases). Germline assignment: CDR1 LNHDA and CDR2 SQIVND (reference sequence). Trimming removed 6 bases at V and 1 base at J, with 6 bases between. This CDR3 contains 13 residues. Complete variable domain (other parts from reference TRBV19 and TRBJ2-2): DGGITQSPKYLFRKEGQNVTLSCEQNLNHDAMYWYRQDPGQGLRLIYYSQIVNDFQKGDIAEGYSVSREKKESFPLTVTSAQKNPTAFYLCASRQGNTGELFFGEGSRLTVL.

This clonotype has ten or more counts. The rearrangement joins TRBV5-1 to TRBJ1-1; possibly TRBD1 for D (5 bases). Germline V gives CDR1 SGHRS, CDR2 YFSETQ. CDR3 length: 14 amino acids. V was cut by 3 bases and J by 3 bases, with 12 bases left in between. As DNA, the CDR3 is TGCGCCAGCAGCTCGGGACTCGAGGACACTGAAGCTTTCTTT. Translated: CASSSGLEDTEAFF. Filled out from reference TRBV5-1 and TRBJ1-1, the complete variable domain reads KAGVTQTPRYLIKTRGQQVTLSCSPISGHRSVSWYQQTPGQGLQFLFEYFSETQRNKGNFPGRFSGRQFSNSRSEMNVSTLELGDSALYLCASSSGLEDTEAFFGQGTRLTVV.

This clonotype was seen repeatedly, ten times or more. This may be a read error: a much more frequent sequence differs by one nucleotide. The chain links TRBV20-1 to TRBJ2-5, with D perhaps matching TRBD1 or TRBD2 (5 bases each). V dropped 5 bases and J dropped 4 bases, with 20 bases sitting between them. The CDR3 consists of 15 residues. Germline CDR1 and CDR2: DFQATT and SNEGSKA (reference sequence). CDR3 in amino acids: CSAGLGGWGPETQYF. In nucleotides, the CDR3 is TGCAGTGCTGGCCTTGGGGGTTGGGGCCCAGAGACCCAGTACTTC.

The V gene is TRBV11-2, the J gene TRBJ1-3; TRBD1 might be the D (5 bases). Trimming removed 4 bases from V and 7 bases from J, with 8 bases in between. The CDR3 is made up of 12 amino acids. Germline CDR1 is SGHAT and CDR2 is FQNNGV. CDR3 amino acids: CASSWGRNTIYF. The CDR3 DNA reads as TGTGCCAGCAGCTGGGGACGGAACACCATATATTTT. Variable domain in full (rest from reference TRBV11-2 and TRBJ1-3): EAGVAQSPRYKIIEKRQSVAFWCNPISGHATLYWYQQILGQGPKLLIQFQNNGVVDDSQLPKDRFSAERLKGVDSTLKIQPAKLEDSAVYLCASSWGRNTIYFGEGSWLTVV.

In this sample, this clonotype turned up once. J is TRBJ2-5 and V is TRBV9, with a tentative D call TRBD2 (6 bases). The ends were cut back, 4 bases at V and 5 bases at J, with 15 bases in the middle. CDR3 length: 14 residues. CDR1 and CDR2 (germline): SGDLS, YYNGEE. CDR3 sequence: CASSSGDRPETQYF. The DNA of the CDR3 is TGTGCCAGCAGCTCGGGGGATAGACCTGAGACCCAGTACTTC. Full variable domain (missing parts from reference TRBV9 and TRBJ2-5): DSGVTQTPKHLITATGQRVTLRCSPRSGDLSVYWYQQSLDQGLQFLIQYYNGEERAKGNILERFSAQQFPDLHSELNLSSLELGDSALYFCASSSGDRPETQYFGPGTRLLVL.

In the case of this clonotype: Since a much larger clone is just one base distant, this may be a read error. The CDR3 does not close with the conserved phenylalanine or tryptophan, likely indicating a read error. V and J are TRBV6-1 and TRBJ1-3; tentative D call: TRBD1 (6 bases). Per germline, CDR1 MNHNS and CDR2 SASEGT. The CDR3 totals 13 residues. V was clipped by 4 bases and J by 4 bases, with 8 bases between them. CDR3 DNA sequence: TGTGCCAGCAGTGCCGGACAGGGAAACACCATATATATT. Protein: CASSAGQGNTIYI.

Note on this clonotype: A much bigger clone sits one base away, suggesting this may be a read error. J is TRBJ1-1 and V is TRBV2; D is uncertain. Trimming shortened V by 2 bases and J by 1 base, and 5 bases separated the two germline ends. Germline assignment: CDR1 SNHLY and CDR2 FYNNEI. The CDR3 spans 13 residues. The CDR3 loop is CASSEIGNTEAFF. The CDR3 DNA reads TGTGCCAGCAGTGAAATCGGGAACACTGAAGCTTTCTTT.

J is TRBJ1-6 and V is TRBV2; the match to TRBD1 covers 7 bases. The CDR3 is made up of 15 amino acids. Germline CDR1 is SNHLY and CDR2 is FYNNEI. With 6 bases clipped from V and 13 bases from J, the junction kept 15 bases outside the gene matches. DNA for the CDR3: TGTGCCAGCAGGAGAGCCTCCGGGACAGCTTCCCCCCTCCACTTT. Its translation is CASRRASGTASPLHF.

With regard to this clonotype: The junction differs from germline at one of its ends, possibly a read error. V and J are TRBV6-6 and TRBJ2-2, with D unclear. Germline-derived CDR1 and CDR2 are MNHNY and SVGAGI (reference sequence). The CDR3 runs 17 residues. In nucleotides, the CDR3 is TGTGCCAGCAGTCACTCGACCAACGGGCCGCGGACCGGGGAGCTGTTTTTT. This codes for CASSHSTNGPRTGELFF.

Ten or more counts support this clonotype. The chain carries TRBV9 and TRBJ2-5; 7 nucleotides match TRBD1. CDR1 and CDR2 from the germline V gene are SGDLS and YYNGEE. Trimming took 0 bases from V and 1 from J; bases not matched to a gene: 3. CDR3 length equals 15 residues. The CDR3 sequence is CASSVGQGPQETQYF. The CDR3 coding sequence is TGTGCCAGCAGCGTAGGACAGGGCCCCCAAGAGACCCAGTACTTC.

CDR3 residues: CASRPTDNSPLHF. The CDR3 DNA reads TGTGCCAGCAGGCCGACGGATAATTCACCCCTCCACTTT. This sequence joins TRBV2 and TRBJ1-6, with D uncertain. The CDR3 runs 13 residues. V was clipped by 6 bases and J by 5 bases, with 8 bases between them. Germline V lookup: CDR1 SNHLY, CDR2 FYNNEI.

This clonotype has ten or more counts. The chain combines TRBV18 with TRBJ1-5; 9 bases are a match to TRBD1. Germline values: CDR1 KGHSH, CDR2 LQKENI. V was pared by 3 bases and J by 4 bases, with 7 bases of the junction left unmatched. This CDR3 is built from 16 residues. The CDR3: CASSPADRGNNQPQHF. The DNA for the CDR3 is TGTGCCAGCTCACCCGCCGACAGGGGGAATAATCAGCCCCAGCATTTT. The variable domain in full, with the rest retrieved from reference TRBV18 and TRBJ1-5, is NAGVMQNPRHLVRRRGQEARLRCSPMKGHSHVYWYRQLPEEGLKFMVYLQKENIIDESGMPKERFSAEFPKEGPSILRIQQVVRGDSAAYFCASSPADRGNNQPQHFGDGTRLSIL.

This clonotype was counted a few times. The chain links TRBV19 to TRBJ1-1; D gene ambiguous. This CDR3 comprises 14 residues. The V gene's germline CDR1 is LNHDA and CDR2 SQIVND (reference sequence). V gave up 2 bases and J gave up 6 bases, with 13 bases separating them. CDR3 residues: CASSISSGLSEAFF. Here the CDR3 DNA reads TGTGCCAGTAGTATAAGCTCGGGATTGTCTGAAGCTTTCTTT.

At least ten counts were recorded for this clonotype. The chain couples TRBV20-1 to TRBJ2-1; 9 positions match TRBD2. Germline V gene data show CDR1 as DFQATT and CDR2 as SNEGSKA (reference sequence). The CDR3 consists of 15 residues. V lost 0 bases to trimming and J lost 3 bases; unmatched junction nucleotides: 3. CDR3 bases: TGCAGTGCTAGAGATAGCGGGGGAGGCTACAATGAGCAGTTCTTC. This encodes CSARDSGGGYNEQFF.

The CDR3 nucleotides read TGTGCCAGCAGCGAGGAGGGGGGACAGGTTAGCACAGATACGCAGTATTTT. Its protein product is CASSEEGGQVSTDTQYF. V usage is TRBV9 and J usage is TRBJ2-3; 8 bases fit TRBD1. Per germline, CDR1 SGDLS and CDR2 YYNGEE. V dropped 3 bases and J dropped 0; count of bases not matched to a gene: 9. There are 17 residues in the CDR3.

This CDR3 reads CASTDFGSKGKDEQFF. The DNA of the CDR3 is TGTGCCAGCACCGACTTTGGGTCAAAAGGGAAAGATGAGCAGTTCTTC. The chain combines TRBV2 with TRBJ2-1, with D hard to call. V lost 7 bases to trimming and J lost 8 bases, with 24 bases between them. CDR3 length: 16 amino acids. Germline loops: CDR1 SNHLY, CDR2 FYNNEI. Using reference TRBV2 and TRBJ2-1 for the parts outside the CDR3, the full variable domain is EPEVTQTPSHQVTQMGQEVILRCVPISNHLYFYWYRQILGQKVEFLVSFYNNEISEKSEIFDDQFSVERPDGSNFTLKIRSTKLEDSAMYFCASTDFGSKGKDEQFFGPGTRLTVL.

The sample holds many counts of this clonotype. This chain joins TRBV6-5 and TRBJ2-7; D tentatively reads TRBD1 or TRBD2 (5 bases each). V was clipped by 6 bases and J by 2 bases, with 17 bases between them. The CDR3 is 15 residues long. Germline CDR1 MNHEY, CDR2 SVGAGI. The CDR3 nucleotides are TGTGCCAGCAGCCCTGCTTGGGACGGTGCCTACGAGCAGTACTTC. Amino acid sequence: CASSPAWDGAYEQYF.

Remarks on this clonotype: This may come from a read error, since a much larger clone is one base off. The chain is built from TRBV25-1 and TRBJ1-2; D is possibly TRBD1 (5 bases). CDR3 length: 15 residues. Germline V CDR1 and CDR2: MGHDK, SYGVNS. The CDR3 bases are TGTGTCAGCAGTGCTAGAGGATGGCAGGGAAGTGGCTACACCTTC. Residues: CVSSARGWQGSGYTF.

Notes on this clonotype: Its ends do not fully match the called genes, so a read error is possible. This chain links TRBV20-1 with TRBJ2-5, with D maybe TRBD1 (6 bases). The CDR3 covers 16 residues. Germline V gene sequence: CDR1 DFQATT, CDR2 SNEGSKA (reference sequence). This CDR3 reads CNARDHFRGSQETQYF. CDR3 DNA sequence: TGCAATGCTAGAGATCATTTCAGGGGCTCCCAAGAGACCCAGTACTTC.

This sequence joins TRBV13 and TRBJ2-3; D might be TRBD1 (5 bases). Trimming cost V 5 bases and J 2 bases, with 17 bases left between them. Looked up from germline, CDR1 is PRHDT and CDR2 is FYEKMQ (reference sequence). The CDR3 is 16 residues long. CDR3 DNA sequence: TGTGCCAGCAGCACGATGGACACCACCATCACAGATACGCAGTATTTT. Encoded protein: CASSTMDTTITDTQYF.

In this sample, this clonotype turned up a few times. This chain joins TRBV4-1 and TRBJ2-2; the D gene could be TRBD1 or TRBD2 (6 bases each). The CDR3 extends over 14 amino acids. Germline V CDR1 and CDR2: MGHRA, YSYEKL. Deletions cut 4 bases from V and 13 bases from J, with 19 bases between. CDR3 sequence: CASSPYRLGGMLFF. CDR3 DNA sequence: TGCGCCAGCAGCCCGTACCGGTTAGGGGGGATGCTGTTTTTT.

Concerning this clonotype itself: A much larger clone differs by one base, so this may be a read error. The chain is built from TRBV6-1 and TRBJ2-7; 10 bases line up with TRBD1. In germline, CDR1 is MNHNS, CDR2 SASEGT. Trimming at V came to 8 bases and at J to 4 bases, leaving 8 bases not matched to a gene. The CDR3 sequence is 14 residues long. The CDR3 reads CASHQRTGGYEQYF. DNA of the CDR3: TGTGCCAGCCATCAACGGACAGGGGGTTACGAGCAGTACTTC.

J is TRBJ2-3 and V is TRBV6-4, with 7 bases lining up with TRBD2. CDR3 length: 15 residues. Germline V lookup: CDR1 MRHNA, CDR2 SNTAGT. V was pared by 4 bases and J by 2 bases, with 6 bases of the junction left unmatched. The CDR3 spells CASSVTSGDTDTQYF. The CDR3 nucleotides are TGTGCCAGCAGTGTGACCAGCGGGGACACAGATACGCAGTATTTT.

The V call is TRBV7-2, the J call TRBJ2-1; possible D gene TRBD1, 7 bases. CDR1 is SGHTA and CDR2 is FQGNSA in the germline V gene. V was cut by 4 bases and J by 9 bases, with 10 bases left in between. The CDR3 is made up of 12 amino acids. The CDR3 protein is CASSWRDSEQFF. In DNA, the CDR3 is TGTGCCAGCAGCTGGAGGGACAGTGAGCAGTTCTTC.